The next 28 T cell receptor beta chains were all read from a single sample in a study of Ad26.COV2.S vaccination and SARS-CoV-2 variants. The repertoire was sequenced with immunoSEQ multiplex PCR; TCRdb's copy has only in-frame clones and lacks some. The table has about 100,000 clones, around three quarters seen once. Sequenced here: peripheral blood, sampled after recovery from COVID-19. The receptors stem from a human donor who had recovered from COVID-19.

The gene calls are TRBV19 and TRBJ2-5; 9 bases are shared with TRBD1. The CDR3 is 17 residues long. J gave up 3 bases and V 2 bases, and 10 bases lay outside the gene matches. Germline V CDR1 and CDR2: LNHDA, SQIVND (reference sequence). This CDR3 is CASSITAAGTGKETQYF. CDR3 bases: TGTGCCAGTAGTATAACTGCGGCCGGGACAGGGAAAGAGACCCAGTACTTC.

This clone was found once. The chain combines TRBV11-1 with TRBJ2-3, with TRBD2 identical over 8 bases. Germline-derived CDR1 and CDR2 are SGHAT and FQDESV (reference sequence). This CDR3 is built from 14 residues. Trimming took 6 bases from V and 5 from J; bases not matched to a gene: 7. The CDR3 is CASSPGSGGDTQYF. The CDR3 coding sequence is TGTGCCAGCAGTCCGGGGAGCGGGGGAGATACGCAGTATTTT.

This rearrangement joins TRBV6-5 to TRBJ1-1, with 8 bases that match TRBD1. V was pared by 2 bases and J by 3 bases, with 8 bases of the junction left unmatched. Germline values: CDR1 MNHEY, CDR2 SVGAGI. CDR3 length: 16 residues. CDR3 residues: CASSYALRGLDTEAFF. The CDR3 nucleotides read TGTGCCAGCAGTTACGCCCTCAGGGGGCTGGACACTGAAGCTTTCTTT.

This clone was detected once. This sequence joins TRBV28 and TRBJ2-5; possibly TRBD2 for D (5 bases). Trimming removed 5 bases from V and 5 bases from J, with 18 bases in between. The CDR3 runs to 15 residues. The germline gives CDR1 MDHEN, CDR2 SYDVKM. CDR3 DNA: TGTGCCAGCAGTCGCCCGGGGTGGTCGGGGGAGACCCAGTACTTC. Translating it yields CASSRPGWSGETQYF.

In its sample, this clone was seen a few times. The rearrangement links TRBV7-9 to TRBJ1-1; D remains ambiguous. V lost 5 bases to trimming and J lost 1 base, with 8 bases between them. CDR3 size: 13 residues. The germline gives CDR1 SEHNR, CDR2 FQNEAQ (reference sequence). CDR3 sequence reads: CASSKVTNTEAFF. The CDR3 DNA reads as TGTGCCAGCAGCAAAGTGACGAACACTGAAGCTTTCTTT.

The chain links TRBV24-1 to TRBJ2-1, with D perhaps assigned TRBD1 or TRBD2 (5 bases each). The length of the CDR3 is 15 residues. Looked up from germline, CDR1 is KGHDR and CDR2 is SFDVKD. V was clipped by 9 bases and J by 8 bases, with 22 bases between them. The CDR3, as DNA: TGTGCCACCGCAGCCGGGACCTTAACGATCGATGAGCAGTTCTTC. Amino acids: CATAAGTLTIDEQFF.

V usage is TRBV6-5 and J usage is TRBJ1-1; D is uncertain. V gave up 8 bases and J gave up 1 base, with 5 bases separating them. The CDR3 contains 11 residues. Per germline, CDR1 MNHEY and CDR2 SVGAGI. CDR3 protein: CASVPNTEAFF. The CDR3 region has the DNA TGTGCCAGCGTGCCGAACACTGAAGCTTTCTTT.

The rearrangement joins TRBV5-1 to TRBJ2-1; D not certain. V lost 0 bases and J lost 4, with 8 bases in between. CDR3 length equals 14 residues. Germline values: CDR1 SGHRS, CDR2 YFSETQ. Here the CDR3 reads CASSLGSRYNEQFF. CDR3 nucleotides: TGCGCCAGCAGCTTGGGGTCTAGATACAATGAGCAGTTCTTC. Supplemented by reference TRBV5-1 and TRBJ2-1, the full variable domain reads KAGVTQTPRYLIKTRGQQVTLSCSPISGHRSVSWYQQTPGQGLQFLFEYFSETQRNKGNFPGRFSGRQFSNSRSEMNVSTLELGDSALYLCASSLGSRYNEQFFGPGTRLTVL.

V is TRBV19 and J is TRBJ2-3; TRBD1 matches 8 bases. CDR3 length equals 16 residues. CDR1 and CDR2 (germline): LNHDA, SQIVND (reference sequence). V was clipped by 7 bases and J by 3 bases; unmatched bases: 12. CDR3 residues: CASKPTGDRGTDTQYF. The CDR3 coding sequence is TGTGCCAGTAAACCCACAGGTGACAGGGGAACAGATACGCAGTATTTT.

The V gene is TRBV4-3, the J gene TRBJ2-1; D tentatively reads TRBD1 or TRBD2 (5 bases each). Trimming took 0 bases from V and 4 from J, leaving 10 bases between them. The CDR3 is made up of 15 amino acids. CDR1 LGHNA and CDR2 YSLEER come from the germline V gene. For the CDR3, the DNA is TGCGCCAGCAGCCAAGACCATGGGGGATACAATGAGCAGTTCTTC. Its translation is CASSQDHGGYNEQFF.

The V and J genes are TRBV2 and TRBJ1-1; the match to TRBD1 covers 7 bases. The germline gives CDR1 SNHLY, CDR2 FYNNEI. V gave up 6 bases and J gave up 4 bases; unmatched junction bases: 11. The CDR3 is 15 residues long. The CDR3 region is CASRPLQGVGTEAFF. The CDR3 coding sequence is TGTGCCAGCAGGCCCCTCCAGGGGGTCGGCACTGAAGCTTTCTTT.

Concerning this clone: Distinct nucleotide sequences in the sample also encode this CDR3. The chain uses TRBV27 and TRBJ1-5; D gene ambiguous. Trimming removed 2 bases from V and 3 bases from J, with 5 bases in between. Germline lookup yields CDR1 MNHEY and CDR2 SMNVEV (reference sequence). The CDR3 spans 13 residues. CDR3 nucleotide sequence: TGTGCCAGCAGTTTAGCCCTCAATCAGCCCCAGCATTTT. This codes for CASSLALNQPQHF.

V gene TRBV7-9 combines with J gene TRBJ2-6, with D possibly being TRBD1 (5 bases). Germline V CDR1 and CDR2: SEHNR, FQNEAQ (reference sequence). The CDR3 length is 19 residues. Trimming took off 2 bases at V and 1 base at J, with 18 bases between the two ends. The CDR3 is CASSLNIGASSSGANVLTF. DNA of the CDR3: TGTGCCAGCAGCTTAAACATAGGGGCGAGCTCTTCTGGGGCCAACGTCCTGACTTTC.

The V call is TRBV27, the J call TRBJ2-5, with a weak D call TRBD1 (5 bases). The CDR3 is 13 amino acids. In germline, CDR1 is MNHEY, CDR2 SMNVEV (reference sequence). V dropped 9 bases and J dropped 7 bases, with 18 bases sitting between them. The CDR3: CASAKGESSTQYF. CDR3 nucleotides: TGTGCCAGTGCTAAAGGGGAAAGTTCGACCCAGTACTTC.

This clone was detected a few times. V gene TRBV6-4 combines with J gene TRBJ1-1, with 9 bases matching TRBD1. CDR1 is MRHNA, CDR2 SNTAGT, per germline. V trimming: 7 bases; J trimming: 7 bases; junction bases outside the gene matches: 10. The CDR3 is 14 amino acids. DNA of the CDR3: TGTGCCAGCAAATCCGGACAGGGGACCCTTGAAGCTTTCTTT. This encodes CASKSGQGTLEAFF.

The rearrangement links TRBV30 to TRBJ2-7; possibly TRBD2 for D (6 bases). The CDR3 is made up of 13 amino acids. Germline CDR1 is GTSNPN and CDR2 is SVGIG (reference sequence). Trimming shortened V by 2 bases and J by 6 bases, and 14 bases separated the two germline ends. CDR3 sequence: CAWSYRNGGEQYF. CDR3 nucleotides: TGTGCCTGGAGTTACAGGAACGGGGGCGAGCAGTACTTC.

The J gene is TRBJ1-3, the V gene TRBV18, with unresolved D. CDR1 is KGHSH and CDR2 is LQKENI in the germline V gene. Deletions cut 2 bases from V and 0 bases from J, with 11 bases between. The length of the CDR3 is 16 residues. The CDR3 region is CASSPSPVSSGNTIYF. CDR3 in DNA: TGTGCCAGCTCACCATCACCGGTTAGCTCTGGAAACACCATATATTTT.

The gene calls are TRBV6-5 and TRBJ1-2, with a weak D call TRBD1 (5 bases). Trimming removed 6 bases at V and 8 bases at J, with 22 bases between. The V gene's germline CDR1 is MNHEY and CDR2 SVGAGI. The CDR3 is 15 residues long. In DNA form, the CDR3 reads TGTGCCAGCAGGAGGATAGGGACCGACCATGAGGGCTACACCTTC. Translated: CASRRIGTDHEGYTF.

The J gene is TRBJ2-2, the V gene TRBV27, with TRBD2 matching 11 bases. Germline values: CDR1 MNHEY, CDR2 SMNVEV (reference sequence). The CDR3 runs 15 residues. V lost 8 bases, J lost 4 bases, and 6 bases stayed unmatched. The CDR3 coding sequence is TGTGCCAGCGGTAGCGGGGGGGTTTTCACCGGGGAGCTGTTTTTT. This sequence encodes CASGSGGVFTGELFF.

The J gene is TRBJ2-3, the V gene TRBV7-9, with 8 nucleotides matching TRBD1. Germline V gene data show CDR1 as SEHNR and CDR2 as FQNEAQ (reference sequence). The CDR3 contains 16 residues. V trimming: 1 base; J trimming: 2 bases; junction bases outside the gene matches: 5. Here the CDR3 DNA reads TGTGCCAGCAGCTTAGTCCAGGGGGCTTACACAGATACGCAGTATTTT. Translated: CASSLVQGAYTDTQYF.

V and J are TRBV28 and TRBJ1-3, with unresolved D. CDR1 and CDR2 (germline): MDHEN, SYDVKM. Deletions cut 5 bases from V and 0 bases from J, with 8 bases between. The CDR3 has 14 residues. Here the CDR3 DNA reads TGTGCCAGCAGTATGGTACTCTCTGGAAACACCATATATTTT. Amino acid sequence: CASSMVLSGNTIYF.

This rearrangement joins TRBV11-2 to TRBJ2-3, with D possibly being TRBD1 or TRBD2 (6 bases each). V dropped 5 bases and J dropped 9 bases, with 12 bases sitting between them. CDR1 is SGHAT and CDR2 is FQNNGV in the germline V gene. CDR3 size: 12 residues. CDR3 in DNA: TGTGCCAGCAGCAGGGGGGATCAGACGCAGTATTTT. It specifies CASSRGDQTQYF. The whole variable domain, remainder taken from reference TRBV11-2 and TRBJ2-3, is EAGVAQSPRYKIIEKRQSVAFWCNPISGHATLYWYQQILGQGPKLLIQFQNNGVVDDSQLPKDRFSAERLKGVDSTLKIQPAKLEDSAVYLCASSRGDQTQYFGPGTRLTVL.

The rearrangement uses TRBV5-1 and TRBJ2-5; D remains unclear. The germline V gene encodes CDR1 SGHRS and CDR2 YFSETQ. Trimming shortened V by 5 bases and J by 4 bases, and 9 bases separated the two germline ends. This CDR3 spans 12 amino acids. CDR3 in DNA: TGCGCCAGCAGTCTCGCGCTAGAGACCCAGTACTTC. Translated: CASSLALETQYF. Using reference TRBV5-1 and TRBJ2-5 for the parts outside the CDR3, the full variable domain is KAGVTQTPRYLIKTRGQQVTLSCSPISGHRSVSWYQQTPGQGLQFLFEYFSETQRNKGNFPGRFSGRQFSNSRSEMNVSTLELGDSALYLCASSLALETQYFGPGTRLLVL.

V gene TRBV7-9 combines with J gene TRBJ1-2; 8 bases map to TRBD1. Germline V gene lookup returns CDR1 SEHNR and CDR2 FQNEAQ (reference sequence). After removal of 5 bases from V and 0 bases from J, the junction contained 8 bases not matched to a gene. The CDR3 is made up of 16 amino acids. This CDR3 reads CASSLGQGLTNYGYTF. Written as DNA, the CDR3 is TGTGCCAGCAGCCTCGGACAGGGTCTCACTAACTATGGCTACACCTTC.

The CDR3 reads CASSEYSVDEQYF. CDR3 nucleotide sequence: TGTGCCAGCAGTGAATACTCTGTCGACGAGCAGTACTTC. The J gene is TRBJ2-7, the V gene TRBV25-1; D uncertain. CDR3 length: 13 amino acids. Germline V CDR1 and CDR2: MGHDK, SYGVNS. The ends were cut back, 0 bases at V and 5 bases at J, with 8 bases in the middle.

This chain connects TRBV12-5 to TRBJ1-2; D remains ambiguous. This CDR3 region has 13 residues. V shed 6 bases and J shed 4 bases, with 12 bases lying between them. CDR1 is LGHNT and CDR2 is FRNRAP in the germline V gene. This CDR3 is CASGSDLTYGYTF. In DNA, the CDR3 is TGTGCTAGTGGCTCGGACTTAACCTATGGCTACACCTTC.

This clone was seen repeatedly, ten times or more. The V and J genes are TRBV12-5 and TRBJ1-5; 9 bases line up with TRBD1. J was trimmed by 6 bases and V by 7 bases; bases with no gene match: 10. CDR1 LGHNT and CDR2 FRNRAP come from the germline V gene. The CDR3 runs 15 residues. CDR3 sequence (DNA): TGTGCTAGTGCCGCGGGACAGGGTGGGGTTCAGCCCCAGCATTTT. It encodes CASAAGQGGVQPQHF.

The J gene is TRBJ2-7, the V gene TRBV28; TRBD1 matches at 8 bases. Germline V gene lookup returns CDR1 MDHEN and CDR2 SYDVKM. The CDR3 consists of 16 residues. Germline trimming cut 6 bases from V and 0 bases from J; bases unmatched to any gene: 10. This CDR3 is CASSHLRTGSSYEQYF. CDR3 DNA: TGTGCCAGCAGCCATCTGAGGACAGGGAGCTCCTACGAGCAGTACTTC. Looking up the rest from reference TRBV28 and TRBJ2-7 gives the full variable domain: DVKVTQSSRYLVKRTGEKVFLECVQDMDHENMFWYRQDPGLGLRLIYFSYDVKMKEKGDIPEGYSVSREKKERFSLILESASTNQTSMYLCASSHLRTGSSYEQYFGPGTRLTVT.